This passage covers 18 T cell receptor beta chains from one sample sequenced in a study of T cells in Graves' hyperthyroidism and ophthalmopathy. Authors of the study amplified TCR beta CDR3 regions from RNA transcripts. With the HTBI primer set, the TCR CDR3 went through a first round of RT-PCR. TCRdb called the multiplex PCR reads again in MiXCR, with one record for every CDR3 protein. The sample shows 300,000 to 450,000 distinct CDR3 sequences, roughly 14% of them seen only once. Input material: blood. The receptors here all came from a woman under 30 with Graves' hyperthyroidism that later progressed to Graves' ophthalmopathy.

This clonotype occurred many times. The chain couples TRBV2 to TRBJ1-1, with no clear D. The CDR3 is made up of 14 amino acids. Between the trimmed V and J ends, which lost 1 base and 6 bases, there was a span of 12 bases. From germline, CDR1 is SNHLY and CDR2 FYNNEI. The CDR3 coding sequence is TGTGCCAGCAGTGAAGTGGGGTTAACAGCTGAAGCTTTCTTT. Residues: CASSEVGLTAEAFF.

This clonotype was counted ten times or more. The rearrangement links TRBV3-1 to TRBJ2-3, with TRBD2 identical over 9 bases. Per the germline V gene, CDR1 is LGHDT and CDR2 is YNNKEL (reference sequence). V lost 4 bases to trimming and J lost 1 base; unmatched junction nucleotides: 6. The CDR3 totals 16 residues. This chain's CDR3 is CASSPPREGGTDTQYF. CDR3 nucleotides: TGTGCCAGCAGCCCCCCGCGGGAGGGAGGCACAGATACGCAGTATTTT.

The sample holds a few counts of this clonotype. The rearrangement links TRBV6-2 or TRBV6-3 to TRBJ2-1, with D possibly TRBD2 on 5 matching bases. V lost 8 bases and J lost 6, with 11 bases in between. The V gene's germline CDR1 is MNHEY and CDR2 SVGEGT. The CDR3 is 12 residues long. CDR3 nucleotide sequence: TGTGCCAGCGGGAGTCGCGGCAATGAGCAGTTCTTC. This sequence encodes CASGSRGNEQFF.

This clonotype was detected a few times. The V and J genes are TRBV29-1 and TRBJ1-4, with 7 positions matching TRBD1. CDR1 and CDR2 from the germline V gene are SQVTM and ANQGSEA. V shed 8 bases, J shed 7 bases, and the junction held 13 bases outside the gene matches. There are 14 residues in the CDR3. In DNA form, the CDR3 reads TGCAGCTTTACACTACAGGGGAGGGGTGAAAAACTGTTTTTT. Residues: CSFTLQGRGEKLFF. Filled out from reference TRBV29-1 and TRBJ1-4, the complete variable domain reads SAVISQKPSRDICQRGTSLTIQCQVDSQVTMMFWYRQQPGQSLTLIATANQGSEATYESGFVIDKFPISRPNLTFSTLTVSNMSPEDSSIYLCSFTLQGRGEKLFFGSGTQLSVL.

A few counts support this clonotype. The chain is built from TRBV20-1 and TRBJ2-1, with 9 nucleotides matching TRBD2. Germline CDR1 DFQATT, CDR2 SNEGSKA (reference sequence). Trimming took 0 bases from V and 4 from J; bases not matched to a gene: 10. The length of the CDR3 is 17 residues. In nucleotides, the CDR3 is TGCAGTGCTAGAGATGTCCTAGCGGGATCAGGGTACAATGAGCAGTTCTTC. Amino acids: CSARDVLAGSGYNEQFF.

This clonotype was seen repeatedly, ten times or more. The CDR3 bases are TGTGCCAACAACTACCCGAGCGGGAGGGCCGACGAGCAGTACTTC. Its protein product is CANNYPSGRADEQYF. The chain has TRBV3-1 and TRBJ2-7; 10 nucleotides align to TRBD2. Germline V gene sequence: CDR1 LGHDT, CDR2 YNNKEL (reference sequence). The CDR3 length is 15 residues. V lost 10 bases and J lost 5; bases outside the gene matches: 14.

The sample holds many counts of this clonotype. The chain couples TRBV14 to TRBJ1-1; D is possibly TRBD1 (5 bases). The CDR3 covers 10 residues. The germline gives CDR1 SGHDN, CDR2 FVKESK. Trimming removed 8 bases from V and 7 bases from J, with 8 bases in between. CDR3 in DNA: TGTGCCAGCGCAGGGCGTGAAGCTTTCTTT. It specifies CASAGREAFF.

This clonotype has only a few counts. J is TRBJ2-1 and V is TRBV29-1; D may match TRBD1 or TRBD2 (5 bases each). This CDR3 comprises 11 residues. Germline V CDR1 and CDR2: SQVTM, ANQGSEA. V was trimmed by 4 bases and J by 10 bases, leaving 11 bases between them. CDR3 amino acids: CSVGDVGEQFF. CDR3 nucleotides: TGCAGCGTTGGGGACGTTGGGGAGCAGTTCTTC.

The chain links TRBV7-9 to TRBJ2-1; 8 bases fit TRBD2. This CDR3 has 18 residues. Germline V gives CDR1 SEHNR, CDR2 FQNEAQ (reference sequence). The V and J ends lost 2 bases and 0 bases, in that order; junction bases with no gene match: 9. CDR3: CASSLIWPSGFSYNEQFF. CDR3 DNA sequence: TGTGCCAGCAGCTTAATTTGGCCTAGCGGGTTCTCCTACAATGAGCAGTTCTTC.

Worth noting for this clonotype: Relative to the germline gene, one junction end is altered; a read error may explain this. This chain connects TRBV24-1 to TRBJ1-1, with TRBD1 identical over 12 bases. Germline V CDR1 and CDR2: KGHDR, SFDVKD. This CDR3 region has 17 residues. CDR3: CATRATGQGALNTEAFF. In nucleotides, the CDR3 is TGTGCCACCAGAGCTACGGGACAGGGGGCGTTGAATACTGAAGCTTTCTTT.

The chain combines TRBV2 with TRBJ2-1; 11 bases are a match to TRBD2. J gave up 4 bases and V 0 bases, and 11 bases lay outside the gene matches. The germline CDR1 and CDR2 sequences are SNHLY and FYNNEI. The CDR3 runs 19 residues. The CDR3 loop is CASSEAQLAGAVPYNEQFF. CDR3 sequence (DNA): TGTGCCAGCAGTGAAGCGCAACTAGCGGGAGCGGTCCCTTACAATGAGCAGTTCTTC.

Of note for this clonotype: Being one base from a much bigger clone, this may be a read error. The rearrangement links TRBV2 to TRBJ1-4, with D maybe TRBD1 (6 bases). Germline CDR1 SNHLY, CDR2 FYNNEI. The length of the CDR3 is 12 residues. The CDR3 DNA reads TGTGCCACACAGGGTACTAATGAAAAACCGTTTTTT. The encoded protein is CATQGTNEKPFF.

The sample holds many counts of this clonotype. V usage is TRBV9 and J usage is TRBJ2-1; D may correspond to TRBD1 or TRBD2 (5 bases each). Trimming cost V 0 bases and J 3 bases, with 13 bases left between them. Germline CDR1 reads SGDLS; CDR2 reads YYNGEE. The CDR3 extends over 16 amino acids. CDR3 in DNA: TGTGCCAGCAGCGTAGGTTGGGGGATGAGCTACAATGAGCAGTTCTTC. The encoded protein is CASSVGWGMSYNEQFF.

The rearrangement joins TRBV9 to TRBJ2-7, with a tentative D call TRBD2 (5 bases). The CDR3 has 13 amino acids. V lost 7 bases, J lost 2 bases, and 13 bases lay in between. The germline CDR1 and CDR2 sequences are SGDLS and YYNGEE. The CDR3 reads CASGGGGTYEQYF. The CDR3 DNA is TGTGCCAGCGGAGGCGGCGGTACCTACGAGCAGTACTTC.

Comments on this clonotype: Being one base from a much bigger clone, this may be a read error. This sequence joins TRBV6-2 or TRBV6-3 and TRBJ2-1, with TRBD2 identical over 11 bases. The germline gives CDR1 MNHEY, CDR2 SVGEGT. CDR3 length: 16 amino acids. The CDR3 loop reads CASSTQGLAANNQQFF. The DNA for the CDR3 is TGTGCCAGCAGTACGCAGGGACTAGCGGCTAACAATCAGCAGTTCTTC.

This clonotype came up many times. The chain couples TRBV5-1 to TRBJ1-6; D possibly corresponds to TRBD1 (5 bases). Germline assignment: CDR1 SGHRS and CDR2 YFSETQ. V lost 4 bases, J lost 4 bases, and 12 bases lay in between. The CDR3 extends over 15 amino acids. Written as DNA, the CDR3 is TGCGCCAGCAGCCTCCGTGGGGGGTATAATTCACCCCTCCACTTT. It yields the protein CASSLRGGYNSPLHF.

The V call is TRBV19, the J call TRBJ2-3; 8 bases are a match to TRBD1. This CDR3 is built from 16 residues. J lost 3 bases, V lost 4 bases, and 9 bases had no gene match. Germline loops: CDR1 LNHDA, CDR2 SQIVND (reference sequence). Here the CDR3 reads CASSTQGAFWTDTQYF. As DNA, the CDR3 is TGTGCCAGTAGTACCCAGGGGGCGTTTTGGACAGATACGCAGTATTTT.

At least ten counts were recorded for this clonotype. The V call is TRBV12-3 or TRBV12-4, the J call TRBJ2-1; TRBD2 aligns across 9 bases. V was clipped by 6 bases and J by 4 bases; unmatched bases: 7. The CDR3 contains 15 residues. DNA for the CDR3: TGTGCCAGCAGGGCCGAGCGGGGGGCGTACAATGAGCAGTTCTTC. The encoded protein is CASRAERGAYNEQFF.